The clone carrying this TCR beta chain came up once. This sample stems from a study of blood T cell repertoires in COVID-19. Study background: Sample material is recorded as cDNA or gDNA derived from T cells, B-cell-depleted T cells, or PBMCs.

Produced via immunoSEQ multiplex PCR; TCRdb's table is partial and in-frame only. The sample holds tens of thousands of clones, about nine tenths seen once. The length of the CDR3 is 12 residues. The V end lost 9 bases, the J end lost 8 bases, and 16 bases lay between the germline ends. J is TRBJ1-2 and V is TRBV23-1, with D unclear. TRBV23-1 is known as an ORF, though its function is uncertain. This clonotype was sampled from a man aged 55 to 70 with active COVID-19. The sequenced material came from peripheral blood. The CDR3 sequence: CASSSCGSGYTF. The CDR3 DNA sequence: TGCGCCAGTAGTTCGTGCGGCTCGGGCTACACCTTC.